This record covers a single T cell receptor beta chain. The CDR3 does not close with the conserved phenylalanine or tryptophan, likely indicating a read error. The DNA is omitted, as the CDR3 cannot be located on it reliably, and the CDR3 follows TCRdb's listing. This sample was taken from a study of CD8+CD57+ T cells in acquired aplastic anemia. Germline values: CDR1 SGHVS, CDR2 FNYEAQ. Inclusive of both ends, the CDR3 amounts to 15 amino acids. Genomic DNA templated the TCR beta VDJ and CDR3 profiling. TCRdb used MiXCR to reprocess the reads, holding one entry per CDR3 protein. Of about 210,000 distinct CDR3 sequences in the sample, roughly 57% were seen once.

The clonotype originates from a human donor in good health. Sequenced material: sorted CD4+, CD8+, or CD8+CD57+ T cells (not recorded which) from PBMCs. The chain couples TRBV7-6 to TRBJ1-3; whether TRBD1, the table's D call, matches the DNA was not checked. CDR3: CASSSSDRGGNTTYL.